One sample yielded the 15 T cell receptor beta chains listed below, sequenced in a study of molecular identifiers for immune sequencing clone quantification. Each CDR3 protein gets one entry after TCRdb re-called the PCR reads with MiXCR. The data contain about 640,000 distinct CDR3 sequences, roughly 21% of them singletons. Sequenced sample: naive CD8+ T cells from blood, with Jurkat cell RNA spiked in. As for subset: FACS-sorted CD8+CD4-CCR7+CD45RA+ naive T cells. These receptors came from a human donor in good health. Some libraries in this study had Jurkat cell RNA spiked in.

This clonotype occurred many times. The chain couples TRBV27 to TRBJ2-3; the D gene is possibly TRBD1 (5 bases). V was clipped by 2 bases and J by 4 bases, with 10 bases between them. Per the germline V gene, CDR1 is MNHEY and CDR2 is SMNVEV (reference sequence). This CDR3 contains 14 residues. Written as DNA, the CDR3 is TGTGCCAGCAGTTTAGATAGGGGCGCAGATACGCAGTATTTT. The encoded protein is CASSLDRGADTQYF.

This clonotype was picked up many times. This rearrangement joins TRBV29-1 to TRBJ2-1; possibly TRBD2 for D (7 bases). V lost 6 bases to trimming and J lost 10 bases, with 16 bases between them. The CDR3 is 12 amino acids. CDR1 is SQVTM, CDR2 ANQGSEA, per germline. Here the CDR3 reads CSVAVGGAEQFF. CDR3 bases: TGCAGCGTGGCAGTAGGGGGGGCGGAGCAGTTCTTC.

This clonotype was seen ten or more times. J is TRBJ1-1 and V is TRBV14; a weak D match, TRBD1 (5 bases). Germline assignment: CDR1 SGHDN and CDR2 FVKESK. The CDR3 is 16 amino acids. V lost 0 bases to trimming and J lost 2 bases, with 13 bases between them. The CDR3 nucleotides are TGTGCCAGCAGCCAAGATTTCGGACACCTAAACACTGAAGCTTTCTTT. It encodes CASSQDFGHLNTEAFF.

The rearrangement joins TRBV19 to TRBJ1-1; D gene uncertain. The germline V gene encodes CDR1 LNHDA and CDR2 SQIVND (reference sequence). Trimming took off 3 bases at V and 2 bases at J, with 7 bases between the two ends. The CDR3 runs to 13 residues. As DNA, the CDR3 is TGTGCCAGTAGTATTTTCCCTAACACTGAAGCTTTCTTT. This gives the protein CASSIFPNTEAFF.

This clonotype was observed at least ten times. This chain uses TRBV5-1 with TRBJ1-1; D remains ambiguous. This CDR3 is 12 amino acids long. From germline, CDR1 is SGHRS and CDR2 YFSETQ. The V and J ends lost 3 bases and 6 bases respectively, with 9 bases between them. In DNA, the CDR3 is TGCGCCAGCAGCTCCGCCGGGTCTGAAGCTTTCTTT. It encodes CASSSAGSEAFF.

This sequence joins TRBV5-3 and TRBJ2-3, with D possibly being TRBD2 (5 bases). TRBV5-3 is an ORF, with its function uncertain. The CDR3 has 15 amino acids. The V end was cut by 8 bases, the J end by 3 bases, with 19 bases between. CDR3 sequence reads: CARPPWERRTDTQYF. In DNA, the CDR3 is TGTGCCAGGCCCCCCTGGGAGAGGAGGACAGATACGCAGTATTTT.

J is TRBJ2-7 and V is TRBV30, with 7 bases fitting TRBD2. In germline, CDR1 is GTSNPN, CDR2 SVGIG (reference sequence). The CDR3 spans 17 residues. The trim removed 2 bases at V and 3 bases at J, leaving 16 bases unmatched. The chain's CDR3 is CAWSPPPERDSFYEQYF. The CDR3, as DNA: TGTGCCTGGAGTCCACCCCCGGAGCGGGATTCGTTCTACGAGCAGTACTTC.

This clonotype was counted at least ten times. The CDR3 DNA is TGTGCCAGCAGCGATCGGGACAGCGCCTACGAGCAGTACTTC. Protein sequence: CASSDRDSAYEQYF. The chain uses TRBV7-9 and TRBJ2-7, with 7 bases fitting TRBD1. This CDR3 has 14 residues. The J segment lost 2 bases and the V segment lost 5 bases, leaving 6 bases of the junction unmatched. The V gene's germline CDR1 is SEHNR and CDR2 FQNEAQ (reference sequence).

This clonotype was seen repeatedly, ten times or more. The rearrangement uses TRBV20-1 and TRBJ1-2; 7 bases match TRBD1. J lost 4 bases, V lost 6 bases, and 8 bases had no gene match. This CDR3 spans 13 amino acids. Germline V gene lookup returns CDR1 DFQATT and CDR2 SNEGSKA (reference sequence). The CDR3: CSARSGGSYGYTF. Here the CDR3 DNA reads TGCAGTGCAAGGTCAGGGGGAAGCTATGGCTACACCTTC.

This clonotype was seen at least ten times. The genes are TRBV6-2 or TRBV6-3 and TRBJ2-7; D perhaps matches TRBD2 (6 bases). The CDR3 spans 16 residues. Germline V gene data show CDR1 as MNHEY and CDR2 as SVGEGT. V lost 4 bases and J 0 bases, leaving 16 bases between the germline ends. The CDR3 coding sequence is TGTGCCAGCAGTTCATGGGACTTAACCAGCTCCTACGAGCAGTACTTC. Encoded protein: CASSSWDLTSSYEQYF.

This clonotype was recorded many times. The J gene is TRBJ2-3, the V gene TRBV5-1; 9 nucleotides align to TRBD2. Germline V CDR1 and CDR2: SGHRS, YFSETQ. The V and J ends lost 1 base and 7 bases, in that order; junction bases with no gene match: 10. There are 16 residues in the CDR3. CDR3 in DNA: TGCGCCAGCAGCTTGTATGGCGGGGGGGCCGCTCATACGCAGTATTTT. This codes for CASSLYGGGAAHTQYF.

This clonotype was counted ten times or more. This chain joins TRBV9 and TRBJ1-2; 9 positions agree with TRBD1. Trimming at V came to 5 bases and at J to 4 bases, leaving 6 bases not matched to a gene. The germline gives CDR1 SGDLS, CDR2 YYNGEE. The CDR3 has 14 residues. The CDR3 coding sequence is TGTGCCAGCAGTTCCACAGGGGGCAGCTATGGCTACACCTTC. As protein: CASSSTGGSYGYTF.

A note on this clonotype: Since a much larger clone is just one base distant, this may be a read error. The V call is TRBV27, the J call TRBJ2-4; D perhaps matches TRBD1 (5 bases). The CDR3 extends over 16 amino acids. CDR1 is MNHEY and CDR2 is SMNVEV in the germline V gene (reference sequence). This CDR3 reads CVSSLRQTLAKNIQYF. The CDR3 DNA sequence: TGTGTCAGCAGTTTACGACAGACACTAGCCAAAAACATTCAGTACTTC.

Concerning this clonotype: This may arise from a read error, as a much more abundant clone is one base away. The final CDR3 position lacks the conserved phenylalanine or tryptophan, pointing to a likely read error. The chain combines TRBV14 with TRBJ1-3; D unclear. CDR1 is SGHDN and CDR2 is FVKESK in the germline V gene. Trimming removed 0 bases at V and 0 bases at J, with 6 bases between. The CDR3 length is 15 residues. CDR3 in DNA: TGTGCCAGCAGCCAAGATGGGGACTCTGGAAACACCATATATCTT. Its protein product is CASSQDGDSGNTIYL.

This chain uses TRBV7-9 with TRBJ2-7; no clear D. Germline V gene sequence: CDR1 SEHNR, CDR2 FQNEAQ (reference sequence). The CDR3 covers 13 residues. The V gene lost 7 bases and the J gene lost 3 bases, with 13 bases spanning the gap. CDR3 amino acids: CASTRDGFYEQYF. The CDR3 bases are TGTGCCAGCACCCGCGACGGGTTCTACGAGCAGTACTTC.